This T cell receptor beta chain came from a study of cytomegalovirus exposure and HLA in healthy donors. Study-level background: There were some 120 million unique TCR beta sequences, drawn from about 190 million T cells, in an earlier analysis.

On this clone: Its antigen is unidentified. Additional DNA sequences in this sample encode the identical CDR3.

Per germline, CDR1 LGHNA and CDR2 YNFKEQ. The CDR3 loop spans 13 amino acids. Trimming removed 0 bases at V and 4 bases at J, with 4 bases between. Study results and caveats: V- and J-gene trimming of TCR beta was linked (in a later analysis) to a missense DCLRE1C variant.

The PCR used 60 Vbeta and 13 Jbeta primers. Produced via immunoSEQ multiplex PCR; TCRdb's table is partial and in-frame only. Here the sample spans about 140,000 clones, roughly three quarters being singletons. The rearrangement links TRBV4-2 to TRBJ1-5, with unresolved D. The source material was PBMCs. This sequence originates from a man younger than 35 in good health and CMV-seronegative. CDR3 DNA: TGTGCCAGCAGCCAAGATCGGAATCAGCCCCAGCATTTT. This translates into CASSQDRNQPQHF.